The rows below give T cell receptor beta chains drawn from one sample of a study of CD8 T cells in ankylosing spondylitis. TCRdb processed the 5' RACE reads anew with MiXCR; each CDR3 protein has one entry. Among some 150,000 distinct CDR3 sequences listed, 40% to 50% were seen once. Input material: synovial fluid, either unsorted or a sorted T cell fraction (not recorded which). The receptors were gathered from a male donor with ankylosing spondylitis. The CDR3 runs from the conserved cysteine through the conserved F or W. The order of the fields is J gene, V gene, clone size, D gene, CDR3 DNA, CDR3 protein. The D gene is left open where the match is weak. The listing skips clone size in some rows; elsewhere it reads once, few, many or a size class.

TRBJ2-1 | TRBV7-9 | . | TRBD2 | TGTGCCAGCAGCTTCGGGGGCCTAGCGGGTCGTGAGCAGTTCTTC | CASSFGGLAGREQFF
TRBJ2-3 | TRBV4-3 | many | TRBD2 | TGCGCCAGCAGCCAAGAACGGGGGAGGGCCGGAGATACGCAGTATTTT | CASSQERGRAGDTQYF
TRBJ2-7 | TRBV20-1 | many | TRBD1 | TGCAGTGCTAGGGGGGACAGGGAACACGAGCAGTACTTC | CSARGDREHEQYF
TRBJ2-1 | TRBV6-2/TRBV6-3 | medium-sized | . | TGTGCCAGCACCCCGGGAGAACCGTACGGGCAGTTCTTC | CASTPGEPYGQFF
TRBJ1-1 | TRBV24-1 | few | . | TGTGCCACCACAATCGGGTGGAAGGTTAACACTGAAGCTTTCTTT | CATTIGWKVNTEAFF
TRBJ2-7 | TRBV5-6 | . | TRBD1 | TGTGCCAGCAGCTTGGGACAGGGACGATTCCGAGAGCAGTACTTC | CASSLGQGRFREQYF
TRBJ2-4 | TRBV9 | . | . | TGTGCCAGCAGCGTGAGTTTGGCTAGGGGCATTCAGTACTTC | CASSVSLARGIQYF
TRBJ1-4 | TRBV3-1 | . | . | TGTGCCAGCAGCACCGCGCGGACAGCCCGAGGAAAACTGTTTTTT | CASSTARTARGKLFF
TRBJ2-5 | TRBV27 | once | TRBD1 | TGTGCCAGCAGTATGGGACAGGGTTGGACCCAGTACTTC | CASSMGQGWTQYF
TRBJ2-7 | TRBV18 | . | . | TGTGCCAGCTCACCCACCGGGTCCTGGGCTACTAACGAGCAGTACTTC | CASSPTGSWATNEQYF
TRBJ2-7 | TRBV7-8 | many | . | TGTGCCAGCAGCTTAGCGACCCCGGACAGCTCCTACGAGCAGTACTTC | CASSLATPDSSYEQYF
TRBJ2-1 | TRBV10-3 | . | . | TGTGCCATCAGTGAGTCCCCAGGTCACATGGAGTACAATGAGCAGTTCTTC | CAISESPGHMEYNEQFF
TRBJ2-7 | TRBV16 | once | . | TGTGCCAGCAGCCGGCTGGGTCTCTATCCCTACGAGCAGTACTTC | CASSRLGLYPYEQYF
TRBJ1-2 | TRBV4-2 | . | . | TGTGCCAGCAGCCGTATCCGGGACGCTAACTATGGCTACACCTTC | CASSRIRDANYGYTF
TRBJ2-1 | TRBV28 | . | TRBD1 | TGTGCCAGCAGTTTACCCGGGACAGACAAGAGCTCCTACAATGAGCAGTTCTTC | CASSLPGTDKSSYNEQFF
TRBJ1-2 | TRBV12-3/TRBV12-4 | . | TRBD1 | TGTGCCAGCAGCGCTGACTACAGGGGTCTGAACTATGGCTACACCTTC | CASSADYRGLNYGYTF
TRBJ2-7 | TRBV5-1 | few | . | TGCGCCAGCAGTTTTACAGGGAGCTCCTACGAGCAGTACTTC | CASSFTGSSYEQYF
TRBJ2-5 | TRBV27 | medium-sized | . | TGTGCCAGCAGTCCCCGGGTTAGCCAAGAGACCCAGTACTTC | CASSPRVSQETQYF
TRBJ1-2 | TRBV5-1 | once | TRBD1 | TGCGCCAGCAGCTTCAGACAGGGCCCCTACCACTATGGCTACACCTTC | CASSFRQGPYHYGYTF
TRBJ2-1 | TRBV6-5 | . | . | TGTGCCAGCAGTTACGTGACGGGGGCCTCCTATAATGAGCAGTTCTTC | CASSYVTGASYNEQFF
TRBJ2-2 | TRBV6-4 | . | TRBD1 | TGTGCCAGCAGTGACTCGGTCGGGACAGGGGCTGCCGGGGAGCTGTTTTTT | CASSDSVGTGAAGELFF
TRBJ2-7 | TRBV4-1 | . | . | TGCGCCAGCAGCCCCCTGACAGGCTACGAGCAGTACTTC | CASSPLTGYEQYF
TRBJ1-2 | TRBV25-1 | . | . | TGTGCCACTCAGGGGCGGGGCTACTACACCTTC | CATQGRGYYTF